The subject of this entry is one T cell receptor beta chain. These data are taken from a study of blood T cell repertoires in COVID-19. Study-level background: Acute and convalescent COVID-19 samples came from the United States, Italy and Spain. From T cells, B-cell-depleted T cells, or PBMCs came the material, which was cDNA or gDNA.

Assay used: immunoSEQ multiplex PCR; TCRdb lists only in-frame clones, some missing. Of some 120,000 clones detected, around nine tenths appear once; the ten largest clones hold more than 2%. The sequencing sample was made of peripheral blood. The clonotype originates from a woman in her fifties or sixties with acute or convalescent COVID-19.

The CDR3 sequence is CARSLQGYEKLFF. The CDR3, as DNA: TGTGCCAGAAGCTTGCAGGGTTACGAAAAACTGTTTTTT. The chain links TRBV5-3 to TRBJ1-4; TRBD1 is a possible D gene (5 bases). TRBV5-3 is an ORF for which the function is uncertain. The germline V and J ends were trimmed by 1 base and 8 bases, with 9 bases remaining between them. The CDR3 extends over 13 amino acids.